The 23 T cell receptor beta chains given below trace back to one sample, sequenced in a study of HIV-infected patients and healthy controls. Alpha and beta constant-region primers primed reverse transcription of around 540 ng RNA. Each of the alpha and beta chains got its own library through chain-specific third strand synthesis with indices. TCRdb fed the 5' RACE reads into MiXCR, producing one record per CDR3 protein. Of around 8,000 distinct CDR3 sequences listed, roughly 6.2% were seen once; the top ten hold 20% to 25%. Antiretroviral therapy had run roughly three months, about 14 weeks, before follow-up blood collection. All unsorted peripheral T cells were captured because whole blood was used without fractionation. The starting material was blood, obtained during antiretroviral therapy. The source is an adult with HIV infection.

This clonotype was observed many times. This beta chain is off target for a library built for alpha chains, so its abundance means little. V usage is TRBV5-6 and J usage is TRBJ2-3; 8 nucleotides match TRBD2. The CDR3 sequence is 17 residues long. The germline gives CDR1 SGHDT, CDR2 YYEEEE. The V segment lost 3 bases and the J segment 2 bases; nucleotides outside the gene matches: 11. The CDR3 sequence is CASSSPRGGLLTDTQYF. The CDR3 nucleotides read TGTGCCAGCAGCTCACCTCGGGGGGGACTACTCACAGATACGCAGTATTTT. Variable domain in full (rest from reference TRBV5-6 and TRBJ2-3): DAGVTQSPTHLIKTRGQQVTLRCSPKSGHDTVSWYQQALGQGPQFIFQYYEEEERQRGNFPDRFSGHQFPNYSSELNVNALLLGDSALYLCASSSPRGGLLTDTQYFGPGTRLTVL.

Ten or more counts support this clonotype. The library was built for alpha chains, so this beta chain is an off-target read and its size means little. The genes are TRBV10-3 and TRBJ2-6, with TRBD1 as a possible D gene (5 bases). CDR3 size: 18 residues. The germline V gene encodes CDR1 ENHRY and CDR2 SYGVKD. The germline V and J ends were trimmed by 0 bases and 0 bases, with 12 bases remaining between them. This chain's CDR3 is CAISESPGPLSGANVLTF. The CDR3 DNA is TGTGCCATCAGTGAGTCTCCAGGGCCGCTCTCTGGGGCCAACGTCCTGACTTTC.

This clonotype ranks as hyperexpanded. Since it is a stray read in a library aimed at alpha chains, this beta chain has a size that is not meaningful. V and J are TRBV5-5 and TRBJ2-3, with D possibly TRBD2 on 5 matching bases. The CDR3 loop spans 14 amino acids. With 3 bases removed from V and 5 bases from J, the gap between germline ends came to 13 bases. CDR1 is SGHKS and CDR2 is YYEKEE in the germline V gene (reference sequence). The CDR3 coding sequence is TGTGCCAGCAGCTGGCCGGACGGAGGAGATACGCAGTATTTT. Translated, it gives CASSWPDGGDTQYF.

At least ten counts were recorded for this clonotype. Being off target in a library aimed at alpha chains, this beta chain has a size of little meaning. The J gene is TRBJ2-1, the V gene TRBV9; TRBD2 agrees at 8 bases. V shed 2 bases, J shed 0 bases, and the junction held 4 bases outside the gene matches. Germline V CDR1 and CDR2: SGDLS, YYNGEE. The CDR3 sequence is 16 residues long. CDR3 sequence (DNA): TGTGCCAGCAGCGTCAGCGGGAGCGGCTCCTACAATGAGCAGTTCTTC. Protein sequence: CASSVSGSGSYNEQFF.

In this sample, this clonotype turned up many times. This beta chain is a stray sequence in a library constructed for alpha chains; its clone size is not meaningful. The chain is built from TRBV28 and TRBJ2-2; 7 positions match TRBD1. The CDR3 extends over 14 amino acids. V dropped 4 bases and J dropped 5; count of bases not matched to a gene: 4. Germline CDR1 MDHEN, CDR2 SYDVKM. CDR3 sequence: CASSSGQMTGELFF. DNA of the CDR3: TGTGCCAGCAGTTCGGGACAGATGACCGGGGAGCTGTTTTTT. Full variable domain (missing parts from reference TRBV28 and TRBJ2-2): DVKVTQSSRYLVKRTGEKVFLECVQDMDHENMFWYRQDPGLGLRLIYFSYDVKMKEKGDIPEGYSVSREKKERFSLILESASTNQTSMYLCASSSGQMTGELFFGEGSRLTVL.

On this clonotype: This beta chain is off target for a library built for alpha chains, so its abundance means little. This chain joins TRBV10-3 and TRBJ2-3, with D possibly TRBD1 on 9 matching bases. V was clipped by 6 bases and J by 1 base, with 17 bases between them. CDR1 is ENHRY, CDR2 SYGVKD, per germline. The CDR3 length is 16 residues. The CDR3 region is CAIRGTGRGGTDTQYF. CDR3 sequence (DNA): TGTGCCATCAGGGGGACAGGGCGGGGGGGCACAGATACGCAGTATTTT.

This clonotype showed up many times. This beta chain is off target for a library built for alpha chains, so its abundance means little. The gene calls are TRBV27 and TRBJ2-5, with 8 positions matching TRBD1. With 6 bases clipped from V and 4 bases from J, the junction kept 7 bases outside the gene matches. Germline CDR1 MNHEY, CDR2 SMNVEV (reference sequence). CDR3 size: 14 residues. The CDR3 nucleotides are TGTGCCAGCAGCAATCGACAGGGGATAGAGACCCAGTACTTC. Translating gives CASSNRQGIETQYF.

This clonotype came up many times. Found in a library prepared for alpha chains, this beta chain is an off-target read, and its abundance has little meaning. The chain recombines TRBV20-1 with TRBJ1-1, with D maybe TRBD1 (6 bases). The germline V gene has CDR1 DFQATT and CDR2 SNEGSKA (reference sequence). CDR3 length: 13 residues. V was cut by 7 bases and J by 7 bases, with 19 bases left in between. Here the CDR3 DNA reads TGCAGTGGAGAGGGGGGCCGTATGGGTGAAGCTTTCTTT. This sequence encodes CSGEGGRMGEAFF.

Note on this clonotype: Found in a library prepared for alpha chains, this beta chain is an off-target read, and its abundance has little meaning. CDR3 sequence: CASSASRTDTQYF. As DNA, the CDR3 is TGCGCCAGCAGTGCTTCCAGGACAGATACGCAGTATTTT. The rearrangement links TRBV10-2 to TRBJ2-3; D is unresolved. V lost 4 bases and J lost 3, with 8 bases in between. The CDR3 is 13 residues long. The germline V gene encodes CDR1 WSHSY and CDR2 SAAADI.

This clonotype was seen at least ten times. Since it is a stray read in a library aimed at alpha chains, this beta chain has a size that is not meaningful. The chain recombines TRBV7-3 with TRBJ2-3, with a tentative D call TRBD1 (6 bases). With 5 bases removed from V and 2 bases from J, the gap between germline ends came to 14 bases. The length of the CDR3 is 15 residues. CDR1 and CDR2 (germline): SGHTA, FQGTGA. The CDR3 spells CASSPTQGNTDTQYF. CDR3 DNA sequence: TGTGCCAGCAGCCCGACACAGGGAAACACAGATACGCAGTATTTT.

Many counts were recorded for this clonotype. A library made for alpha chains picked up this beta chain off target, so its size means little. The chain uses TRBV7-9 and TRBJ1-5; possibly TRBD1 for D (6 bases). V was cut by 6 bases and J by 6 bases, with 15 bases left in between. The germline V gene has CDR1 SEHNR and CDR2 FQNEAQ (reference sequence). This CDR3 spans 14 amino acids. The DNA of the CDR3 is TGTGCCAGCAGTTTGGACGGCAGGGGTCAGCCCCAGCATTTT. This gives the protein CASSLDGRGQPQHF.

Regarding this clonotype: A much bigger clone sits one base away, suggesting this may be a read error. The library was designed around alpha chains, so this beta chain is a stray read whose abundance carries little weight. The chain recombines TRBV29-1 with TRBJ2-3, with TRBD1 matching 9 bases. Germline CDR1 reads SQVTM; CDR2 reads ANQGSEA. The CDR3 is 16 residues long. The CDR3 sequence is CSGNPGQGLYTDMQYF. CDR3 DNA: TGCAGCGGCAACCCGGGACAGGGACTATACACAGATATGCAGTATTTT.

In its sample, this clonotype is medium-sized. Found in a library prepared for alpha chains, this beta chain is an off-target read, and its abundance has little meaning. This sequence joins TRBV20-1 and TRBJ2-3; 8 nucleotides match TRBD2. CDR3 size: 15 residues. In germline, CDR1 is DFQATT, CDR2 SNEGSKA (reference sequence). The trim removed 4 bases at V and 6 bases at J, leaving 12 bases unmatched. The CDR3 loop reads CSATPLAVESDTQYF. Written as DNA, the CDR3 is TGCAGTGCTACTCCACTAGCGGTTGAGTCCGATACGCAGTATTTT.

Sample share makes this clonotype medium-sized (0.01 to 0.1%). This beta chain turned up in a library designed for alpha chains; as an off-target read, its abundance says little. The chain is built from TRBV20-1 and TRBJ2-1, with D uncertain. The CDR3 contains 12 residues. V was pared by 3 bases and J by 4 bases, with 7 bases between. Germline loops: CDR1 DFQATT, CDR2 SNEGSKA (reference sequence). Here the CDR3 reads CSASGQYNEQFF. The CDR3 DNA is TGCAGTGCTAGTGGGCAGTACAATGAGCAGTTCTTC.

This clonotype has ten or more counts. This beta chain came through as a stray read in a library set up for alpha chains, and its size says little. CDR3 nucleotides: TGTGCCTGGAGTGTACTCCTTGAGCAGTTCTTC. Encoded protein: CAWSVLLEQFF. The chain combines TRBV30 with TRBJ2-1, with D unclear. The CDR3 spans 11 residues. Trimming shortened V by 0 bases and J by 9 bases, and 6 bases separated the two germline ends. Germline V gene sequence: CDR1 GTSNPN, CDR2 SVGIG (reference sequence). Full variable domain (outside the CDR3, taken from reference TRBV30 and TRBJ2-1): SQTIHQWPATLVQPVGSPLSLECTVEGTSNPNLYWYRQAAGRGLQLLFYSVGIGQISSEVPQNLSASRPQDRQFILSSKKLLLSDSGFYLCAWSVLLEQFFGPGTRLTVL.

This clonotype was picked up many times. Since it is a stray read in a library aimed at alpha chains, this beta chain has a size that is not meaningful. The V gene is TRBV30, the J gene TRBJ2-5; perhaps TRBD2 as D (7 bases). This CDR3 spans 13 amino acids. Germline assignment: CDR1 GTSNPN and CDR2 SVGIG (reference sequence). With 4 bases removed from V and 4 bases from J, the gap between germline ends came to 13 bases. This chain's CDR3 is CAWIGGAPETQYF. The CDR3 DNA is TGTGCCTGGATAGGGGGGGCCCCAGAGACCCAGTACTTC.

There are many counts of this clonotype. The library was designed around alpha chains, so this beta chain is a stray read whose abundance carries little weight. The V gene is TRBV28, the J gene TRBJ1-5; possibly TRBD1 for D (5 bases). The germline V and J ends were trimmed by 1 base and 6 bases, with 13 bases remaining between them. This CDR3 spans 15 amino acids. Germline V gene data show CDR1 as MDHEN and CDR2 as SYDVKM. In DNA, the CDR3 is TGTGCCAGCAGTTTATCAGCGGGGGGAGGTCAGCCCCAGCATTTT. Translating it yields CASSLSAGGGQPQHF.

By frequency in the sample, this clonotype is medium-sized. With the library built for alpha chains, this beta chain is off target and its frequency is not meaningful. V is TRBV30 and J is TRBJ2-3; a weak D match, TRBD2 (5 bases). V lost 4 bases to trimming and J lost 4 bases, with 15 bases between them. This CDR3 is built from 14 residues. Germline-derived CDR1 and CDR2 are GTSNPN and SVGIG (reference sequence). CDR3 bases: TGTGCCTGGATAACTAGGACGCGGGCAGATACGCAGTATTTT. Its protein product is CAWITRTRADTQYF.

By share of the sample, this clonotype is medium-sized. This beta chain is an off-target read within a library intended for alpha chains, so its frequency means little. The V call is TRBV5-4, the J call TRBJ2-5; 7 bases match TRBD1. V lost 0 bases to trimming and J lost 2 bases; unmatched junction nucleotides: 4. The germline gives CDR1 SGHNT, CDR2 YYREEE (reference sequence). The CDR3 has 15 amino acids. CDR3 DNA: TGTGCCAGCAGCTTGGGACAGGGCAATCAAGAGACCCAGTACTTC. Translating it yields CASSLGQGNQETQYF.

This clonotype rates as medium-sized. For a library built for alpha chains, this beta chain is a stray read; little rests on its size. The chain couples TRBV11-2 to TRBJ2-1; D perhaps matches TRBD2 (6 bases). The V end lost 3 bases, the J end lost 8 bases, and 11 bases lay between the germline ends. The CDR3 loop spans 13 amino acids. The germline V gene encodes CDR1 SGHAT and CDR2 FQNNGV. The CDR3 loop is CASSFGGTDEQFF. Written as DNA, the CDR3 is TGTGCCAGCAGCTTTGGGGGGACGGATGAGCAGTTCTTC.

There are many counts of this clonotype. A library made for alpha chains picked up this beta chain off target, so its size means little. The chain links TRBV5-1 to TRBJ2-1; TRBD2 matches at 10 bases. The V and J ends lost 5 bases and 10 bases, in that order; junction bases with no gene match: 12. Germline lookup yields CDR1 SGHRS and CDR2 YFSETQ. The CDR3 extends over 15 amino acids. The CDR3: CASRSNLAGAGEQFF. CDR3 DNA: TGCGCCAGCAGGTCGAATCTAGCGGGAGCAGGGGAGCAGTTCTTC.

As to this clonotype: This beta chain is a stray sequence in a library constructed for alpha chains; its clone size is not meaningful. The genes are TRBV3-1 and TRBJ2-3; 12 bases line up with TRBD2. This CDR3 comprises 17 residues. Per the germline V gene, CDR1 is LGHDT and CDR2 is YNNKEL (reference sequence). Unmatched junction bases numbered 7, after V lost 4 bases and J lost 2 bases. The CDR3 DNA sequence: TGTGCCAGCAGCCCTACCCTAGCGGGGGGGCTCACAGATACGCAGTATTTT. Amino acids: CASSPTLAGGLTDTQYF.

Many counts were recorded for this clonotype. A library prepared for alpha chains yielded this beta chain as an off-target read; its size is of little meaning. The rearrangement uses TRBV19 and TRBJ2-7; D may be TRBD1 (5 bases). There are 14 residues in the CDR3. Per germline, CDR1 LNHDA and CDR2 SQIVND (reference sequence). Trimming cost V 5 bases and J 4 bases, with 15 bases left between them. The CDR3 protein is CASSFGARRYEQYF. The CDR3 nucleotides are TGTGCCAGTAGTTTTGGGGCGAGACGATACGAGCAGTACTTC.